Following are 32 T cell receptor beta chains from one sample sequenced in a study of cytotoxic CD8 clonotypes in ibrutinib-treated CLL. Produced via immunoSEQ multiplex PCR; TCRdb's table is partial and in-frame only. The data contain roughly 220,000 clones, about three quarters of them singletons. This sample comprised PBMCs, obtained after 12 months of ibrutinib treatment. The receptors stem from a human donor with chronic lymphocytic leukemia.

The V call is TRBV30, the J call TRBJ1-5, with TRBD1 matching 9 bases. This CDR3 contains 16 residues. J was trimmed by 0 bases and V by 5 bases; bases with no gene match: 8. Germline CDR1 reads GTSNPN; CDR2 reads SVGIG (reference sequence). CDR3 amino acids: CAWGDRASYSNQPQHF. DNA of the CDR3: TGTGCCTGGGGGGACAGGGCTTCCTATAGCAATCAGCCCCAGCATTTT. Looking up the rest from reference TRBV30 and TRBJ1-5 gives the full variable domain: SQTIHQWPATLVQPVGSPLSLECTVEGTSNPNLYWYRQAAGRGLQLLFYSVGIGQISSEVPQNLSASRPQDRQFILSSKKLLLSDSGFYLCAWGDRASYSNQPQHFGDGTRLSIL.

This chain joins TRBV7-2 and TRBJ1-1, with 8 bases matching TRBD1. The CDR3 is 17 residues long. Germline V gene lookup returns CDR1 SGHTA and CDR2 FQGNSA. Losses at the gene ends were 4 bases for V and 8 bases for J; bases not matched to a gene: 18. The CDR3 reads CASSSYSLRLRQGEAFF. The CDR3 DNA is TGTGCCAGCAGCTCCTACTCCTTACGATTAAGACAGGGGGAAGCTTTCTTT.

DNA of the CDR3: TGTGCCAGTAGTACGGTCGGGGAAAAACTGTTTTTT. This codes for CASSTVGEKLFF. The chain links TRBV19 to TRBJ1-4; D not certain. The germline gives CDR1 LNHDA, CDR2 SQIVND (reference sequence). V lost 4 bases to trimming and J lost 8 bases, with 8 bases between them. The CDR3 has 12 amino acids. The variable domain in full, with the rest retrieved from reference TRBV19 and TRBJ1-4, is DGGITQSPKYLFRKEGQNVTLSCEQNLNHDAMYWYRQDPGQGLRLIYYSQIVNDFQKGDIAEGYSVSREKKESFPLTVTSAQKNPTAFYLCASSTVGEKLFFGSGTQLSVL.

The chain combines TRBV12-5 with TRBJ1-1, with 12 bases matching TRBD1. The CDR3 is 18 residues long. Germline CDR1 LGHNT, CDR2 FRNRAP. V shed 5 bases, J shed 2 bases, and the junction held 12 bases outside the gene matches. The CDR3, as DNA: TGTGCTAGTGGTCCGCCTACGGGACAGGGGGCAATCAACACTGAAGCTTTCTTT. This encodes CASGPPTGQGAINTEAFF.

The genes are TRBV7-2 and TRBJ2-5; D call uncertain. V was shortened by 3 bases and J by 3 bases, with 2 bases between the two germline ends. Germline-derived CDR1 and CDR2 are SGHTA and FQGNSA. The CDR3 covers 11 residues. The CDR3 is CASSLKETQYF. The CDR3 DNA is TGTGCCAGCAGCTTGAAAGAGACCCAGTACTTC.

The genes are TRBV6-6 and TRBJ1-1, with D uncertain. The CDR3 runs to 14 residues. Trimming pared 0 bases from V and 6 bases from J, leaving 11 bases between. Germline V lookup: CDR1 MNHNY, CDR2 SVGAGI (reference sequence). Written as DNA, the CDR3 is TGTGCCAGCAGTTACTCGATGGCGGGGTCTGAAGCTTTCTTT. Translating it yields CASSYSMAGSEAFF.

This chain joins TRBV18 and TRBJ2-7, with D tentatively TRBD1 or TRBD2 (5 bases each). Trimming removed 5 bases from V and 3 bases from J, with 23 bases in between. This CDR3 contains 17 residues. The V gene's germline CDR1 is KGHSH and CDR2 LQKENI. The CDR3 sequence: CASSGTAGVRFFYEQYF. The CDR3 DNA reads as TGTGCCAGCTCAGGGACGGCAGGCGTACGGTTTTTCTACGAGCAGTACTTC.

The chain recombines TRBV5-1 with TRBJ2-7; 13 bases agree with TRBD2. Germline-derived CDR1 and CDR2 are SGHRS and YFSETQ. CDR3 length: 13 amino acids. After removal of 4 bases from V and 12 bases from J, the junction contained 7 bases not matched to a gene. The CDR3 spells CASSIGLAGVVYF. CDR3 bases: TGCGCCAGCAGCATAGGACTAGCGGGAGTGGTGTACTTC.

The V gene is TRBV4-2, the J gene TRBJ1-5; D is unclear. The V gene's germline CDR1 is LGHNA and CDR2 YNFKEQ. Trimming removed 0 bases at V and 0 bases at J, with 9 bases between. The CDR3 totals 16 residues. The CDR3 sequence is CASSQDSGFSNQPQHF. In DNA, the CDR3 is TGTGCCAGCAGCCAAGATTCCGGGTTTAGCAATCAGCCCCAGCATTTT.

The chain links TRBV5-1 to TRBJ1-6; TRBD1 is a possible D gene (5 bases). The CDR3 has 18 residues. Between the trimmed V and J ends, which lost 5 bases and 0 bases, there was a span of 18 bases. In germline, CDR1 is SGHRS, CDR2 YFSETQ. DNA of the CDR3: TGCGCCAGCAGTTCACGAAGCAGGGCCCTCTCCTATAATTCACCCCTCCACTTT. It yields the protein CASSSRSRALSYNSPLHF.

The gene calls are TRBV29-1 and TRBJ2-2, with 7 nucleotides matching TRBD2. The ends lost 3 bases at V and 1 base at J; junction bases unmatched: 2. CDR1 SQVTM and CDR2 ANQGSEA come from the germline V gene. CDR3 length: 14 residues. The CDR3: CSVDAGENTGELFF. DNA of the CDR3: TGCAGCGTTGATGCGGGGGAGAACACCGGGGAGCTGTTTTTT.

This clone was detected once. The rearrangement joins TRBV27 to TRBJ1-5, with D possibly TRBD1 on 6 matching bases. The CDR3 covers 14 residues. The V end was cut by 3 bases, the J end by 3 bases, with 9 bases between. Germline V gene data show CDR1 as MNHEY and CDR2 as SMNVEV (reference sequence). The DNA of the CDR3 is TGTGCCAGCAGTTTCAGGGGCCCCAATCAGCCCCAGCATTTT. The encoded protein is CASSFRGPNQPQHF.

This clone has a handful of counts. The CDR3 DNA is TGTGCCATCAGTCCGGGACAGACGGCTGAAAAACTGTTTTTT. The encoded protein is CAISPGQTAEKLFF. V usage is TRBV10-3 and J usage is TRBJ1-4; 7 bases map to TRBD1. This CDR3 has 14 amino acids. Germline-derived CDR1 and CDR2 are ENHRY and SYGVKD. V shed 5 bases and J 7 bases; nucleotides not matched to a gene: 7.

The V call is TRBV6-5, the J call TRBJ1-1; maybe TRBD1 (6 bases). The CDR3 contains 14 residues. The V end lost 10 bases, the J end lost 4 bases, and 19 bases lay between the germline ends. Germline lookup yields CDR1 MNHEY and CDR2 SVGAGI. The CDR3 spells CATTPPSGATEAFF. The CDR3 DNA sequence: TGTGCCACCACCCCACCTTCGGGGGCCACTGAAGCTTTCTTT.

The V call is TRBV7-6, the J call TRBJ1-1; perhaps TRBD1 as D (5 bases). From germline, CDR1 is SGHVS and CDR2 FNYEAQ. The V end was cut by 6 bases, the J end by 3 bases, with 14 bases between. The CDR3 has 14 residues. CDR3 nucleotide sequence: TGTGCCAGCAGACCCGGGACTACCTACACTGAAGCTTTCTTT. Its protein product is CASRPGTTYTEAFF. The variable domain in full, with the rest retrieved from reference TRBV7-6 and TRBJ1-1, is GAGVSQSPRYKVTKRGQDVALRCDPISGHVSLYWYRQALGQGPEFLTYFNYEAQQDKSGLPNDRFSAERPEGSISTLTIQRTEQRDSAMYRCASRPGTTYTEAFFGQGTRLTVV.

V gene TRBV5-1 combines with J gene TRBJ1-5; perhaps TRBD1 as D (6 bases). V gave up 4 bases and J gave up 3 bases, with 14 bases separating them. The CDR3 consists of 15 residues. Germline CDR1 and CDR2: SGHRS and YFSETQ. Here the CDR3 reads CASSTGGQTNQPQHF. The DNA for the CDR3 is TGCGCCAGCAGCACTGGAGGACAGACCAATCAGCCCCAGCATTTT.

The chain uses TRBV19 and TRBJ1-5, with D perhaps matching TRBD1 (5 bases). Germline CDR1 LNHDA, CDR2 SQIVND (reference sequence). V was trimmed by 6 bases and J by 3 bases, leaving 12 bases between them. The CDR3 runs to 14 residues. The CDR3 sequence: CASRPGPFNQPQHF. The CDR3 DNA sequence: TGTGCCAGTAGGCCAGGGCCTTTCAATCAGCCCCAGCATTTT.

The CDR3 sequence is CASREYYSNQPQHF. The DNA for the CDR3 is TGTGCCAGCAGGGAATATTATAGCAATCAGCCCCAGCATTTT. The rearrangement links TRBV2 to TRBJ1-5; no reliable D call. CDR3 length: 14 residues. Germline CDR1 and CDR2: SNHLY and FYNNEI. V gave up 6 bases and J gave up 0 bases, with 9 bases separating them.

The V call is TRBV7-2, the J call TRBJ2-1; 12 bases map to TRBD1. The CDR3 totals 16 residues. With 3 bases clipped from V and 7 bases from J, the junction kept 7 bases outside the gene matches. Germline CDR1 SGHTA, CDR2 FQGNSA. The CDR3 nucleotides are TGTGCCAGCAGCTTGAGGGGACAGGGGGCGCGGAATGAGCAGTTCTTC. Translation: CASSLRGQGARNEQFF.

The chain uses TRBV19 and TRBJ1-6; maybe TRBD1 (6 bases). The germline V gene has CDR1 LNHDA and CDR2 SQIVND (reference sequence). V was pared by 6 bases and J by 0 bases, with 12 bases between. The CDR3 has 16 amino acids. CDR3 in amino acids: CASRGTLISYNSPLHF. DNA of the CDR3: TGTGCCAGTAGAGGGACACTGATCTCCTATAATTCACCCCTCCACTTT.

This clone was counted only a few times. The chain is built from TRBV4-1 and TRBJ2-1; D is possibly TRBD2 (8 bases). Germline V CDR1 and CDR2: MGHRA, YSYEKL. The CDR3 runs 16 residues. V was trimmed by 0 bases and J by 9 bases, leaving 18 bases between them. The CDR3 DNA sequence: TGCGCCAGCAGCCAAGATAGCGGGACAGCCTTCAGTGAGCAGTTCTTC. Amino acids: CASSQDSGTAFSEQFF.

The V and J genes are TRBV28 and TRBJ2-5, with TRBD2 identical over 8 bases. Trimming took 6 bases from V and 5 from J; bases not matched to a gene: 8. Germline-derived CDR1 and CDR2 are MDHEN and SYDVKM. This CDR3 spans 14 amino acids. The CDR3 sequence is CASRELAAEETQYF. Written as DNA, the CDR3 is TGTGCCAGCAGGGAACTAGCGGCTGAGGAGACCCAGTACTTC.

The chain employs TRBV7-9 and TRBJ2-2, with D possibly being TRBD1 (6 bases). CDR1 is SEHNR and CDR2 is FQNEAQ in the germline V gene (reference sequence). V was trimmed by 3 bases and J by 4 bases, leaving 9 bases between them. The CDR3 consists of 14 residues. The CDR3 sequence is CASSFRGSTGELFF. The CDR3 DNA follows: TGTGCCAGCAGCTTCAGGGGAAGCACCGGGGAGCTGTTTTTT. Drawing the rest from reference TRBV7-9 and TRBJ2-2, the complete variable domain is DTGVSQNPRHKITKRGQNVTFRCDPISEHNRLYWYRQTLGQGPEFLTYFQNEAQLEKSRLLSDRFSAERPKGSFSTLEIQRTEQGDSAMYLCASSFRGSTGELFFGEGSRLTVL.

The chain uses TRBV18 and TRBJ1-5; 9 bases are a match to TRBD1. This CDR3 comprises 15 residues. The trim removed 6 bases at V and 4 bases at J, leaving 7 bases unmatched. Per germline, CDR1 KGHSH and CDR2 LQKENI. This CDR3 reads CASSTTGGRNQPQHF. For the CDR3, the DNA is TGTGCCAGCTCCACGACAGGGGGAAGGAATCAGCCCCAGCATTTT. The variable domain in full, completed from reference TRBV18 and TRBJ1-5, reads NAGVMQNPRHLVRRRGQEARLRCSPMKGHSHVYWYRQLPEEGLKFMVYLQKENIIDESGMPKERFSAEFPKEGPSILRIQQVVRGDSAAYFCASSTTGGRNQPQHFGDGTRLSIL.

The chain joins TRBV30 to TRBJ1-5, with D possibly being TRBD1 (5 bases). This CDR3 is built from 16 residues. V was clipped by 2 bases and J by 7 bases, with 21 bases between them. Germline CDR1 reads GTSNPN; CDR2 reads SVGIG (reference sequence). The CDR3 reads CAWSFPGWGAGQPQHF. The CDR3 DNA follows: TGTGCCTGGAGTTTCCCAGGATGGGGCGCGGGGCAGCCCCAGCATTTT.

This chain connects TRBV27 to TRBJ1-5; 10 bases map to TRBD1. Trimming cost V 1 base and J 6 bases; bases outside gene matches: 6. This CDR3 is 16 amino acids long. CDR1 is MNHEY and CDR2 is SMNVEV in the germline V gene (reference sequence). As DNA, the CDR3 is TGTGCCAGCAGTTTATTTGGGACAGGGGTCCGTCAGCCCCAGCATTTT. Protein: CASSLFGTGVRQPQHF.

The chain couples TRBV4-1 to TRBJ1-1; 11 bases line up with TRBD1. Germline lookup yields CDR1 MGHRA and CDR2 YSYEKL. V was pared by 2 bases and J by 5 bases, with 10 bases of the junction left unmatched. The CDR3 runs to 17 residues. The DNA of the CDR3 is TGCGCCAGCAGCCAACCTAGCGGACAGGGGGCCCGAACTGAAGCTTTCTTT. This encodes CASSQPSGQGARTEAFF.

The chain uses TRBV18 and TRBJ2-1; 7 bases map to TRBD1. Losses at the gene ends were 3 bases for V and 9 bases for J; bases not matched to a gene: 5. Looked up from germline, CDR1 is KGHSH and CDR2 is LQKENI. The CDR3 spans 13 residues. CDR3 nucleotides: TGTGCCAGCTCACCTGAAGGGGGCGGTGAGCAGTTCTTC. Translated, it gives CASSPEGGGEQFF.

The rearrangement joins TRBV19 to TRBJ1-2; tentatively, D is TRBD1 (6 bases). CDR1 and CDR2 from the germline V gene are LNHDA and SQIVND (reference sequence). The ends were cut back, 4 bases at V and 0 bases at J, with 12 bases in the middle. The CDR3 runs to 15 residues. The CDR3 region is CASSTPGASNYGYTF. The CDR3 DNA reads TGTGCCAGTAGTACCCCAGGGGCCTCTAACTATGGCTACACCTTC. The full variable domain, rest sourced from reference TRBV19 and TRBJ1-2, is DGGITQSPKYLFRKEGQNVTLSCEQNLNHDAMYWYRQDPGQGLRLIYYSQIVNDFQKGDIAEGYSVSREKKESFPLTVTSAQKNPTAFYLCASSTPGASNYGYTFGSGTRLTVV.

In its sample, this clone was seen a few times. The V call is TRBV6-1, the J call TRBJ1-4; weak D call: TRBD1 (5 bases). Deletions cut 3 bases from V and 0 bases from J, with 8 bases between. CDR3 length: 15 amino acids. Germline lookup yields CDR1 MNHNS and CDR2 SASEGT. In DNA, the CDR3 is TGTGCCAGCAGTGAGGACACAGCAACTAATGAAAAACTGTTTTTT. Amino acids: CASSEDTATNEKLFF.

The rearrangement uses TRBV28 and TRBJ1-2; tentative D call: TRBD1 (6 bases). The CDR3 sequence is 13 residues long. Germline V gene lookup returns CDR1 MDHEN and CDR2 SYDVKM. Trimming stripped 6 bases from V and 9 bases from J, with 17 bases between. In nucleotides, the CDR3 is TGTGCCAGCAGCCCAGGGACACTTAAAAGCTACACCTTC. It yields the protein CASSPGTLKSYTF.

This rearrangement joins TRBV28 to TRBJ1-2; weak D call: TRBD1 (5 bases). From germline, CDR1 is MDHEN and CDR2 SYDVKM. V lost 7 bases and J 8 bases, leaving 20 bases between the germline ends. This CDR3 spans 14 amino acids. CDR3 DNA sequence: TGTGCCAGCACCATCGACCCCAGGGCTCGCGGCTACACCTTC. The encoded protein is CASTIDPRARGYTF.